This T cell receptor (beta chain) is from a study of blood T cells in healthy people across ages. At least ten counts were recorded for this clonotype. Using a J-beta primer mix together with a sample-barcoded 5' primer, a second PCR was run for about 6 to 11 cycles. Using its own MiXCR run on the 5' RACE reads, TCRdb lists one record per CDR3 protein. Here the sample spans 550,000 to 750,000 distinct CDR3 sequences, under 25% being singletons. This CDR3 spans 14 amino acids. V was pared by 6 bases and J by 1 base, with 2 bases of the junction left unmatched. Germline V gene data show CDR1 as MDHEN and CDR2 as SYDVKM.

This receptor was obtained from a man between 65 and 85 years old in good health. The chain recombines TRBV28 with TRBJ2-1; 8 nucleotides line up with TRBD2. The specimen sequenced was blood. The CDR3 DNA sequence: TGTGCCAGCAGCCCGGGGGGGTCCTACAATGAGCAGTTCTTC. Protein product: CASSPGGSYNEQFF.